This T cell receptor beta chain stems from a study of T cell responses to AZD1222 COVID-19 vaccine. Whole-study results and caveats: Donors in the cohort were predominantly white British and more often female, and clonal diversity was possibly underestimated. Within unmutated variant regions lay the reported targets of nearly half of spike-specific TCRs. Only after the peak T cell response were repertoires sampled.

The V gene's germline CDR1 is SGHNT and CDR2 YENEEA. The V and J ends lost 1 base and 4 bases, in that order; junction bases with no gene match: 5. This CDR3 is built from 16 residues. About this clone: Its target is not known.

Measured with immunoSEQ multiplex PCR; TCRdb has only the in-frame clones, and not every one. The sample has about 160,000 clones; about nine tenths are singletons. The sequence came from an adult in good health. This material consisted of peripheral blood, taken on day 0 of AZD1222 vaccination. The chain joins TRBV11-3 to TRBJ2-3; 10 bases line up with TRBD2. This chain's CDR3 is CASSLASGSGADTQYF. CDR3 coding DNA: TGTGCCAGCAGCTTAGCTAGCGGGAGTGGAGCAGATACGCAGTATTTT.